What follows is one T cell receptor (beta chain) and its context. Its target is not known. At one end, the junction sequence differs from germline, possibly due to a read error. This table comes from immunoSEQ multiplex PCR, and its TCRdb copy is limited to in-frame clones, with some not included. The data contain millions of clones, 85% to 95% of them seen just once; the ten biggest clones take up about 0.39%. All of the donors resided in Nashville, Tennessee, and each was a Caucasian adult. CD45RA+ naive and CD45RA-negative memory subsets were separated from CD4+ cells. This sample is part of a study of shared clonotypes between healthy human individuals. Background on the study: Three CD4 naive, three CD4 memory, two CD8 naive and one CD8 memory plate were used per donor.

Notes on the study in general: The four-donor shared clonotypes exceeded non-shared clonotypes in generation probability, with non-shared ones scoring lower.

This CDR3 has 13 amino acids. Per germline, CDR1 SGHDN and CDR2 FVKESK. The receptor was derived from a man between 18 and 35 years old in good health. Some clones in this sample may be carry-over from other donors' samples. The chain recombines TRBV14 with TRBJ1-1, with TRBD1 as a possible D gene (5 bases). Source material: naive CD4+ T cells from PBMCs. Subset here: CD45RA+ positively selected. The CDR3 sequence is CASSQTGRAGILF. The CDR3 region has the DNA TGTGCCAGCAGCCAAACCGGACGGGCAGGGATACTCTTT.